One sample yielded the 31 T cell receptor beta chains listed below, sequenced in a study of regulatory T cells in long-lasting Graves disease. Described time point: persistent/refractory GD, antithyroid drugs over 5 years with positive TRAb. Isolated PBMC RNA provided the starting material for the TCR library. Both iRepertoire HTBI primers and Arm-PCR of CDR3 regions were used to build the TCR beta libraries. A single record per CDR3 protein comes from TCRdb applying MiXCR to the multiplex PCR reads. The sample yields about 460,000 distinct CDR3 sequences, about 22% seen once. The specimen was peripheral blood mononuclear cells (PBMCs), collected when the disease was refractory, from a patient treated with antithyroid drugs. These receptor sequences come from a female donor with Graves disease.

This rearrangement joins TRBV12-3 or TRBV12-4 to TRBJ2-5, with TRBD2 identical over 10 bases. Trimming removed 7 bases from V and 4 bases from J; junction bases left unmatched: 9. There are 15 residues in the CDR3. The DNA of the CDR3 is TGTGCCAGCACACCTAGCGGGAGAGGAGGAGAGACCCAGTACTTC. Translated: CASTPSGRGGETQYF.

Comments on this clonotype: The junction departs from germline at one end; a sequencing error may be responsible. The chain joins TRBV19 to TRBJ2-7, with D maybe TRBD1 (5 bases). The germline CDR1 and CDR2 sequences are LNHDA and SQIVND (reference sequence). The CDR3 runs to 16 residues. CDR3 sequence (DNA): TGTGACAGTAGTCCAACAGCAGTCTCCTTAGGGGACGAGCAGTACTTC. Residues: CDSSPTAVSLGDEQYF.

This clonotype was detected many times. The junction shows a germline mismatch at one end, possibly a read error. The chain carries TRBV2 and TRBJ2-1; D not certain. CDR1 and CDR2 (germline): SNHLY, FYNNEI. This CDR3 is 8 amino acids long. CDR3 in DNA: TGTGCCAGCAGTGGTCCGGTCTTC. It yields the protein CASSGPVF.

The V gene is TRBV7-2, the J gene TRBJ2-3, with TRBD2 as a possible D gene (6 bases). The CDR3 has 15 residues. V was clipped by 4 bases and J by 4 bases, with 15 bases between them. In germline, CDR1 is SGHTA, CDR2 FQGNSA. This chain's CDR3 is CASSSRLVTADTQYF. The CDR3 DNA reads TGTGCCAGCAGCTCGCGACTAGTCACGGCAGATACGCAGTATTTT.

This clonotype has a count of ten or more. The V gene is TRBV6-1, the J gene TRBJ2-5, with D hard to call. Deletions cut 4 bases from V and 7 bases from J, with 13 bases between. This CDR3 contains 13 residues. From germline, CDR1 is MNHNS and CDR2 SASEGT. Here the CDR3 reads CASSGARRATQYF. The DNA for the CDR3 is TGTGCCAGCAGTGGTGCGCGTCGGGCGACCCAGTACTTC.

This clonotype was observed many times. The J gene is TRBJ1-5, the V gene TRBV7-2; the D is unclear. The CDR3 consists of 11 residues. The V end lost 4 bases, the J end lost 10 bases, and 8 bases lay between the germline ends. The germline gives CDR1 SGHTA, CDR2 FQGNSA. In DNA form, the CDR3 reads TGTGCCAGCAGCTCGCTCGGCCCCCAGCATTTT. Translated, it gives CASSSLGPQHF.

Notes on this clonotype: This may arise from a read error, as a much more abundant clone is one base away. The rearrangement links TRBV7-2 to TRBJ2-5, with 12 bases that match TRBD1. This CDR3 is built from 21 residues. The trim removed 4 bases at V and 4 bases at J, leaving 22 bases unmatched. Germline V gene data show CDR1 as SGHTA and CDR2 as FQGNSA. This chain's CDR3 is CASSSQPPGQGAKVGLETQYF. Written as DNA, the CDR3 is TGTGCCAGCAGCTCCCAACCCCCGGGACAGGGGGCGAAAGTTGGTCTAGAGACCCAGTACTTC.

This clonotype was seen at least ten times. This sequence joins TRBV28 and TRBJ1-4, with D perhaps matching TRBD1 (5 bases). The V gene lost 4 bases and the J gene lost 8 bases, with 14 bases spanning the gap. The CDR3 has 14 residues. CDR1 is MDHEN and CDR2 is SYDVKM in the germline V gene. As DNA, the CDR3 is TGTGCCAGCAGTTACAGGTGGGGAAGGGAAAAACTGTTTTTT. It specifies CASSYRWGREKLFF.

Worth noting for this clonotype: A read error may account for a junction end that differs from germline. J is TRBJ1-5 and V is TRBV9; D remains ambiguous. CDR1 is SGDLS, CDR2 YYNGEE, per germline. The CDR3 extends over 14 amino acids. The CDR3: CASSPGFPNQPQHF. CDR3 in DNA: TGCGCCAGCAGCCCCGGGTTTCCCAATCAGCCCCAGCATTTT. Based on the CDR3 plus reference TRBV9 and TRBJ1-5, the full variable domain is DSGVTQTPKHLITATGQRVTLRCSPRSGDLSVYWYQQSLDQGLQFLIQYYNGEERAKGNILERFSAQQFPDLHSELNLSSLELGDSALYFCASSPGFPNQPQHFGDGTRLSIL.

The chain is built from TRBV5-6 and TRBJ1-5, with D hard to call. From germline, CDR1 is SGHDT and CDR2 YYEEEE. The CDR3 is made up of 14 amino acids. Trimming shortened V by 4 bases and J by 3 bases, and 11 bases separated the two germline ends. CDR3 nucleotides: TGTGCCAGCAGCCCCGGGGAGGTCAATCAGCCCCAGCATTTT. Translation gives CASSPGEVNQPQHF. The whole variable domain, filled in from reference TRBV5-6 and TRBJ1-5, reads DAGVTQSPTHLIKTRGQQVTLRCSPKSGHDTVSWYQQALGQGPQFIFQYYEEEERQRGNFPDRFSGHQFPNYSSELNVNALLLGDSALYLCASSPGEVNQPQHFGDGTRLSIL.

This clonotype was detected many times. V gene TRBV11-2 combines with J gene TRBJ1-4; D remains ambiguous. CDR1 is SGHAT, CDR2 FQNNGV, per germline. There are 14 residues in the CDR3. V was trimmed by 1 base and J by 8 bases, leaving 11 bases between them. Here the CDR3 reads CASSLVREHEKLFF. In DNA form, the CDR3 reads TGTGCCAGCAGCTTAGTTCGAGAGCACGAAAAACTGTTTTTT.

The chain carries TRBV19 and TRBJ1-1; perhaps TRBD1 as D (5 bases). Germline V gene lookup returns CDR1 LNHDA and CDR2 SQIVND (reference sequence). The V gene lost 3 bases and the J gene lost 5 bases, with 10 bases spanning the gap. The CDR3 totals 13 residues. This CDR3 is CASSIMEGTEAFF. The DNA of the CDR3 is TGTGCCAGTAGTATCATGGAGGGGACTGAAGCTTTCTTT.

There are many counts of this clonotype. This chain connects TRBV28 to TRBJ2-5, with TRBD2 identical over 9 bases. CDR1 is MDHEN and CDR2 is SYDVKM in the germline V gene. V was pared by 7 bases and J by 6 bases, with 12 bases of the junction left unmatched. The CDR3 runs to 15 residues. CDR3 coding DNA: TGTGCCAGCACCTTCGGCGGGGGGGAGTGGAAGACCCAGTACTTC. Translating gives CASTFGGGEWKTQYF. The variable domain in full, with the rest retrieved from reference TRBV28 and TRBJ2-5, is DVKVTQSSRYLVKRTGEKVFLECVQDMDHENMFWYRQDPGLGLRLIYFSYDVKMKEKGDIPEGYSVSREKKERFSLILESASTNQTSMYLCASTFGGGEWKTQYFGPGTRLLVL.

This clonotype appeared many times. This sequence joins TRBV6-1 and TRBJ1-6, with 7 bases matching TRBD1. The junction had 2 bases not matched to a gene; V was cut back by 7 bases and J by 8 bases. CDR3 length: 12 amino acids. Germline V gene lookup returns CDR1 MNHNS and CDR2 SASEGT. CDR3 protein: CASKTGDSPLHF. The CDR3 DNA reads TGTGCCAGCAAAACAGGGGATTCACCCCTCCACTTT.

This clonotype has only a few counts. This chain connects TRBV19 to TRBJ2-5; 7 bases map to TRBD2. Germline loops: CDR1 LNHDA, CDR2 SQIVND (reference sequence). J gave up 2 bases and V 6 bases, and 9 bases lay outside the gene matches. The CDR3 loop spans 15 amino acids. The chain's CDR3 is CASRQASGAQETQYF. Written as DNA, the CDR3 is TGTGCCAGTAGACAGGCTAGCGGTGCGCAAGAGACCCAGTACTTC. The full variable domain, in which reference TRBV19 and TRBJ2-5 provide the parts outside the CDR3, is DGGITQSPKYLFRKEGQNVTLSCEQNLNHDAMYWYRQDPGQGLRLIYYSQIVNDFQKGDIAEGYSVSREKKESFPLTVTSAQKNPTAFYLCASRQASGAQETQYFGPGTRLLVL.

The sample holds many counts of this clonotype. V is TRBV7-6 and J is TRBJ2-5, with D possibly being TRBD1 (6 bases). V lost 7 bases to trimming and J lost 6 bases, with 18 bases between them. The CDR3 has 14 residues. CDR1 is SGHVS, CDR2 FNYEAQ, per germline. CDR3 coding DNA: TGTGCCAGCAAGGTTCCGAGGGGGAGAAAGACCCAGTACTTC. Amino acid sequence: CASKVPRGRKTQYF.

This clonotype appeared many times. This chain uses TRBV28 with TRBJ1-6; 10 bases line up with TRBD1. The length of the CDR3 is 17 residues. CDR1 is MDHEN and CDR2 is SYDVKM in the germline V gene. J lost 10 bases, V lost 6 bases, and 15 bases had no gene match. Here the CDR3 DNA reads TGTGCCAGCAGCACCCATAAGGGACAGGGGAAACAGTCACCCCTCCACTTT. It specifies CASSTHKGQGKQSPLHF.

A note on this clonotype: This likely comes from a read error, as the CDR3 has no conserved phenylalanine or tryptophan at its end. CDR3 region: CASTPGRGRNFYGYTS. The CDR3 bases are TGTGCCAGCACCCCCGGGAGGGGGCGGAATTTCTATGGCTACACCTCC. The chain links TRBV27 to TRBJ1-2, with 7 bases fitting TRBD1. The CDR3 covers 16 residues. The germline CDR1 and CDR2 sequences are MNHEY and SMNVEV (reference sequence). V gave up 7 bases and J gave up 4 bases; unmatched junction bases: 15.

On this clonotype: One base away lies a much larger clone, so this may be a sequencing read error. The chain joins TRBV28 to TRBJ1-2; D unresolved. The germline CDR1 and CDR2 sequences are MDHEN and SYDVKM. The CDR3 is 12 amino acids. V was clipped by 7 bases and J by 6 bases, with 12 bases between them. CDR3: CASITSSDGYTF. The DNA of the CDR3 is TGTGCCAGCATCACCAGCAGCGATGGCTACACCTTC.

The chain couples TRBV5-8 to TRBJ1-4; the match to TRBD1 covers 12 bases. The CDR3 consists of 18 residues. From germline, CDR1 is SGHTS and CDR2 YDEGEE. The V segment lost 4 bases and the J segment 3 bases; nucleotides outside the gene matches: 10. The CDR3 here is CASSPWGQGATANEKLFF. DNA of the CDR3: TGTGCCAGCAGCCCCTGGGGACAGGGGGCCACGGCTAATGAAAAACTGTTTTTT.

The V call is TRBV7-2, the J call TRBJ1-1, with D uncertain. The CDR3 covers 13 residues. V shed 0 bases and J shed 8 bases, with 10 bases lying between them. Germline CDR1 is SGHTA and CDR2 is FQGNSA. The CDR3 nucleotides are TGTGCCAGCAGCTTAGCGTCGGTGGGGGAAGCTTTCTTT. It encodes CASSLASVGEAFF.

This clonotype has a count of ten or more. V gene TRBV12-3 or TRBV12-4 combines with J gene TRBJ2-2; the D gene is possibly TRBD2 (6 bases). CDR3 length equals 16 residues. V lost 3 bases, J lost 1 base, and 12 bases lay in between. Here the CDR3 DNA reads TGTGCCAGCAGTTTCGGGAGAGAACTGAACACCGGGGAGCTGTTTTTT. It yields the protein CASSFGRELNTGELFF.

CDR3 in amino acids: CASSLGTGNGYTF. CDR3 bases: TGCGCCAGCAGCTTGGGGACAGGGAATGGCTACACCTTC. The chain links TRBV5-1 to TRBJ1-2; 8 positions match TRBD1. With V trimmed by 0 bases and J by 6 bases, 1 base remained unmatched. Looked up from germline, CDR1 is SGHRS and CDR2 is YFSETQ. The CDR3 is 13 residues long.

This chain connects TRBV20-1 to TRBJ1-2; D is unresolved. The CDR3 length is 13 residues. The V gene's germline CDR1 is DFQATT and CDR2 SNEGSKA (reference sequence). V was shortened by 6 bases and J by 4 bases, with 15 bases between the two germline ends. In DNA, the CDR3 is TGCAGTGCCTTCCGCCTAATGGGCTATGGCTACACCTTC. Translation: CSAFRLMGYGYTF.

Regarding this clonotype: With a much larger clone just one base away, this may be a read error. The chain couples TRBV12-3 or TRBV12-4 to TRBJ1-5; D is undetermined. The CDR3 runs to 16 residues. The V gene lost 3 bases and the J gene lost 3 bases, with 15 bases spanning the gap. For the CDR3, the DNA is TGTGCCAGCAGTTTTAGCGGTGTGGGAAACAATCAGCCCCAGCATTTT. Translated: CASSFSGVGNNQPQHF.

V gene TRBV20-1 combines with J gene TRBJ1-2, with TRBD1 as a possible D gene (6 bases). Trimming cost V 2 bases and J 10 bases, with 11 bases left between them. This CDR3 contains 11 residues. Per the germline V gene, CDR1 is DFQATT and CDR2 is SNEGSKA (reference sequence). CDR3 nucleotide sequence: TGCAGTGCTAGAAGGGGGGTTGACTACACCTTC. Translation: CSARRGVDYTF.

This clonotype was observed many times. This rearrangement joins TRBV6-1 to TRBJ1-2, with D perhaps TRBD1 (6 bases). The germline gives CDR1 MNHNS, CDR2 SASEGT. Trimming removed 5 bases from V and 8 bases from J, with 15 bases in between. CDR3 length: 13 amino acids. The CDR3 spells CASSTPGAQGYTF. The CDR3 nucleotides read TGTGCCAGCAGTACTCCAGGGGCGCAGGGCTACACCTTC.

This chain links TRBV27 with TRBJ1-2; D gene uncertain. This CDR3 region has 13 residues. Trimming pared 6 bases from V and 0 bases from J, leaving 8 bases between. Germline lookup yields CDR1 MNHEY and CDR2 SMNVEV (reference sequence). CDR3 amino acids: CASRRSTNYGYTF. The CDR3 DNA follows: TGTGCCAGCAGACGCAGCACTAACTATGGCTACACCTTC.

This clonotype was found a few times. The J gene is TRBJ2-5, the V gene TRBV6-2 or TRBV6-3; D remains unclear. Trimming shortened V by 2 bases and J by 0 bases, and 13 bases separated the two germline ends. There are 16 residues in the CDR3. Germline CDR1 and CDR2: MNHEY and SVGEGT. CDR3 residues: CASSYPGSPNQETQYF. The CDR3 DNA is TGTGCCAGCAGTTACCCTGGATCCCCTAACCAAGAGACCCAGTACTTC.

V is TRBV29-1 and J is TRBJ1-5, with 7 bases lining up with TRBD1. The CDR3 contains 12 residues. Germline V gene data show CDR1 as SQVTM and CDR2 as ANQGSEA. J was trimmed by 9 bases and V by 4 bases; bases with no gene match: 6. The CDR3 nucleotides read TGCAGCGTTGGGGCAGGGGGTGGGCCCCAGCATTTT. Translation: CSVGAGGGPQHF.

In its sample, this clonotype was seen many times. The V and J genes are TRBV6-1 and TRBJ1-5, with 10 bases aligning to TRBD1. This CDR3 has 15 amino acids. V gave up 6 bases and J gave up 1 base; unmatched junction bases: 3. Germline CDR1 is MNHNS and CDR2 is SASEGT. The DNA for the CDR3 is TGTGCCAGCAGCGGGGACAGGGGAAGCAATCAGCCCCAGCATTTT. This gives the protein CASSGDRGSNQPQHF.